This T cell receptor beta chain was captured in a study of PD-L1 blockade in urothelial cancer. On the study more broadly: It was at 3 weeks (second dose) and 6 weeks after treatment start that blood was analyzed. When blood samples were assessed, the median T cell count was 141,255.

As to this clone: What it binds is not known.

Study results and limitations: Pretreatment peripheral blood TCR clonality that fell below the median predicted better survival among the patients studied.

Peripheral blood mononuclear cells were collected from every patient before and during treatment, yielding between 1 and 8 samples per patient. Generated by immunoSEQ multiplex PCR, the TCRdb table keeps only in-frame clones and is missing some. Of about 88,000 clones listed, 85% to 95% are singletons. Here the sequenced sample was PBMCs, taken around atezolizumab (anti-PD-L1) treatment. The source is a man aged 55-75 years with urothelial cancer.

The CDR3 region has the DNA TGTGCCACCAGCAGCTATCACGGGGAGCTGTTTTTT. Translating it yields CATSSYHGELFF. The V gene is TRBV15, the J gene TRBJ2-2; no clear D. Germline values: CDR1 LNHNV, CDR2 YYDKDF (reference sequence). Trimming cost V 3 bases and J 7 bases, with 6 bases left between them. This CDR3 comprises 12 residues.